The T cell receptor beta chain described here comes from a study of cytomegalovirus exposure and HLA in healthy donors. Overall study: Assignment to the Caucasian-associated ancestry cluster applied to approximately 80% of the roughly 410 genotyped donors. General observations from the study: TCR beta V segments were, for the most part, productive about 87% or about 30% of the time in an earlier analysis. Cytomegalovirus status was reportedly diagnosed by the classifier with high sensitivity and specificity. Sequence variants that were highly shared formed a cluster that was likely a sequencing artifact.

The PCR employed 60 Vbeta primers together with 13 Jbeta primers. Some clones are missing from TCRdb's copy, which holds only in-frame ones; the method was immunoSEQ multiplex PCR. This table holds 110,000 to 150,000 clones, over 70% found once. A note on this clone: Its antigen remains unknown.

Germline-derived CDR1 and CDR2 are SGHRS and YFSETQ. This CDR3 spans 14 amino acids. Trimming took 4 bases from V and 1 from J, leaving 11 bases between them. The sequenced material came from PBMCs. The clonotype comes from a woman in her thirties or forties in good health and CMV-seronegative. The J gene is TRBJ1-1, the V gene TRBV5-1; no firm D call. CDR3 DNA: TGCGCCAGCAGCCTGTCCCCCAGGAACACTGAAGCTTTCTTT. This sequence encodes CASSLSPRNTEAFF.